This T cell receptor (beta chain) was retrieved from a study of STAT5B mutations in CD4+ large granular lymphocyte leukemia. The CDR3 consists of 13 residues. V lost 5 bases to trimming and J lost 4 bases, with 10 bases between them. Germline V lookup: CDR1 SEHNR, CDR2 FQNEAQ (reference sequence). The count of this clone is one. Its antigen remains unknown. Profiling relied on immunoSEQ multiplex PCR, and the TCRdb table lists in-frame clones only, not all of them. The sample holds about 40,000 clones, roughly 76% seen once. Study findings and constraints: Top patient clones used TRBV06 genes more often: 8/27 versus 2/35 in controls.

The chain recombines TRBV7-9 with TRBJ2-3; D is undetermined. Sequencing used CD4+ T cells from blood buffy coats. This TCR was sampled from a human donor in good health. The CDR3 sequence is CASSRANADTQYF. For the CDR3, the DNA is TGTGCCAGCAGCCGGGCTAATGCAGATACGCAGTATTTT.